These 17 T cell receptor beta chains were all obtained from the same sample, sequenced in a study of cytomegalovirus exposure and HLA in healthy donors. In the PCR, 60 Vbeta and 13 Jbeta primers were used. Here immunoSEQ multiplex PCR was the method, and the copy in TCRdb shows in-frame clones only, minus some. The sample lists 160,000 or so clones, around 86% occurring once. Material: PBMCs. The receptors originated from a man aged 50 to 59 in good health and CMV-seropositive.

The chain is built from TRBV5-6 and TRBJ2-3; the D is unclear. Per germline, CDR1 SGHDT and CDR2 YYEEEE. The CDR3 runs 11 residues. The V end lost 3 bases, the J end lost 3 bases, and 2 bases lay between the germline ends. The CDR3 DNA sequence: TGTGCCAGCAGCTCGACAGATACGCAGTATTTT. Translating it yields CASSSTDTQYF.

CDR3 in amino acids: CASSSRDRGLQETQYF. The CDR3 DNA sequence: TGTGCCAGCAGCTCCCGGGACAGGGGACTCCAAGAGACCCAGTACTTC. The chain has TRBV5-6 and TRBJ2-5, with 10 positions matching TRBD1. Trimming at V came to 3 bases and at J to 1 base, leaving 6 bases not matched to a gene. The CDR3 extends over 16 amino acids. Germline loops: CDR1 SGHDT, CDR2 YYEEEE.

The chain has TRBV11-2 and TRBJ1-2; D is possibly TRBD1 (6 bases). V shed 5 bases and J shed 4 bases, with 14 bases lying between them. This CDR3 is built from 14 residues. CDR1 and CDR2 from the germline V gene are SGHAT and FQNNGV. The CDR3 DNA sequence: TGTGCCAGCAGCGCCGACAGGATAAGCTATGGCTACACCTTC. Encoded protein: CASSADRISYGYTF.

The chain has TRBV2 and TRBJ2-7; weak D call: TRBD2 (5 bases). The CDR3 totals 13 residues. V lost 9 bases to trimming and J lost 3 bases, with 15 bases between them. Germline lookup yields CDR1 SNHLY and CDR2 FYNNEI. CDR3 sequence (DNA): TGTGCCAGTGAGGCGAGCGGACTCTACGAGCAGTACTTC. This codes for CASEASGLYEQYF. Full variable domain (outside the CDR3, taken from reference TRBV2 and TRBJ2-7): EPEVTQTPSHQVTQMGQEVILRCVPISNHLYFYWYRQILGQKVEFLVSFYNNEISEKSEIFDDQFSVERPDGSNFTLKIRSTKLEDSAMYFCASEASGLYEQYFGPGTRLTVT.

This chain links TRBV6-1 with TRBJ1-5; possibly TRBD1 for D (6 bases). The germline CDR1 and CDR2 sequences are MNHNS and SASEGT. The V end lost 4 bases, the J end lost 10 bases, and 11 bases lay between the germline ends. There are 12 residues in the CDR3. This chain's CDR3 is CASSAGHDPQHF. Here the CDR3 DNA reads TGTGCCAGCAGTGCGGGACACGATCCCCAGCATTTT.

The chain is built from TRBV5-1 and TRBJ1-2; D possibly corresponds to TRBD1 (6 bases). Trimming pared 0 bases from V and 8 bases from J, leaving 11 bases between. The CDR3 sequence is 13 residues long. Germline V gene lookup returns CDR1 SGHRS and CDR2 YFSETQ. For the CDR3, the DNA is TGCGCCAGCAGCTTGGATGAGGGGGTCGGCTACACCTTC. Its protein product is CASSLDEGVGYTF.

The chain has TRBV4-1 and TRBJ2-1, with a weak D call TRBD2 (5 bases). Germline V gene data show CDR1 as MGHRA and CDR2 as YSYEKL. This CDR3 has 13 amino acids. The germline V and J ends were trimmed by 2 bases and 7 bases, with 9 bases remaining between them. CDR3 nucleotides: TGCGCCAGCAGCCAAACGCCGGGGAATGAGCAGTTCTTC. Its protein product is CASSQTPGNEQFF.

This clone was seen once. V gene TRBV30 combines with J gene TRBJ1-3; no firm D call. The CDR3 covers 13 residues. Trimming took 8 bases from V and 4 from J, leaving 15 bases between them. The germline V gene encodes CDR1 GTSNPN and CDR2 SVGIG (reference sequence). CDR3 DNA: TGTGCCAGCCAGCGGGAGATCGGAAACACCATATATTTT. It is translated as CASQREIGNTIYF.

This rearrangement joins TRBV28 to TRBJ1-4; 9 nucleotides agree with TRBD1. V dropped 4 bases and J dropped 2; count of bases not matched to a gene: 17. The CDR3 is made up of 20 amino acids. The germline CDR1 and CDR2 sequences are MDHEN and SYDVKM. The CDR3 DNA follows: TGTGCCAGCAGTTCTCAGAATGTGGGACAGGGTGACGGGACTAATGAAAAACTGTTTTTT. Translation: CASSSQNVGQGDGTNEKLFF.

In DNA form, the CDR3 reads TGCAGCGGGGGGGGAACAGGTCTCTACTCTGGGGCCAACGTCCTGACTTTC. Translated: CSGGGTGLYSGANVLTF. The chain links TRBV29-1 to TRBJ2-6, with 7 positions matching TRBD2. J gave up 0 bases and V 7 bases, and 12 bases lay outside the gene matches. CDR3 length: 17 amino acids. Per germline, CDR1 SQVTM and CDR2 ANQGSEA.

This rearrangement joins TRBV5-4 to TRBJ2-5, with 9 bases fitting TRBD1. The CDR3 extends over 15 amino acids. The trim removed 0 bases at V and 2 bases at J, leaving 2 bases unmatched. Germline values: CDR1 SGHNT, CDR2 YYREEE (reference sequence). DNA for the CDR3: TGTGCCAGCAGCTTGGACAGGGGGCGACAAGAGACCCAGTACTTC. Its translation: CASSLDRGRQETQYF. The full variable domain, with the rest looked up from reference TRBV5-4 and TRBJ2-5, is ETGVTQSPTHLIKTRGQQVTLRCSSQSGHNTVSWYQQALGQGPQFIFQYYREEENGRGNFPPRFSGLQFPNYSSELNVNALELDDSALYLCASSLDRGRQETQYFGPGTRLLVL.

The V call is TRBV15, the J call TRBJ2-3; TRBD2 matches at 10 bases. The CDR3 extends over 18 amino acids. The J segment lost 5 bases and the V segment lost 1 base, leaving 12 bases of the junction unmatched. The germline CDR1 and CDR2 sequences are LNHNV and YYDKDF (reference sequence). DNA of the CDR3: TGTGCCACCAGCAGAGTTGGGTACCAGCGGGGGGGCTTAGATACGCAGTATTTT. Translation gives CATSRVGYQRGGLDTQYF.

The chain joins TRBV13 to TRBJ2-6; D perhaps matches TRBD1 (6 bases). The CDR3 covers 15 residues. The ends were cut back, 6 bases at V and 0 bases at J, with 9 bases in the middle. Germline V gene data show CDR1 as PRHDT and CDR2 as FYEKMQ (reference sequence). DNA for the CDR3: TGTGCCAGCAGGGACAGAGCCTCTGGGGCCAACGTCCTGACTTTC. It encodes CASRDRASGANVLTF.

V is TRBV5-4 and J is TRBJ2-5, with unresolved D. This CDR3 has 15 amino acids. Germline V CDR1 and CDR2: SGHNT, YYREEE (reference sequence). Trimming took off 0 bases at V and 1 base at J, with 10 bases between the two ends. Here the CDR3 DNA reads TGTGCCAGCAGCTTGGTGGGCCAGATCCAAGAGACCCAGTACTTC. As protein: CASSLVGQIQETQYF.

The chain combines TRBV28 with TRBJ2-7, with D maybe TRBD1 (5 bases). Germline loops: CDR1 MDHEN, CDR2 SYDVKM. Trimming pared 7 bases from V and 3 bases from J, leaving 10 bases between. The CDR3 is 12 residues long. The CDR3 DNA is TGTGCCAGCATAGGACAATACTACGAGCAGTACTTC. Translation gives CASIGQYYEQYF.

On this clone itself: The sample has other DNA sequences that encode this CDR3 too. The chain uses TRBV5-4 and TRBJ2-3; TRBD2 agrees at 7 bases. This CDR3 spans 13 amino acids. Germline V gene data show CDR1 as SGHNT and CDR2 as YYREEE (reference sequence). V shed 2 bases and J 3 bases; nucleotides not matched to a gene: 0. The CDR3 sequence is CASSFSGTDTQYF. As DNA, the CDR3 is TGTGCCAGCAGCTTTAGCGGGACAGATACGCAGTATTTT.

The chain links TRBV6-1 to TRBJ2-3; D might be TRBD2 (5 bases). Trimming removed 6 bases from V and 2 bases from J, with 12 bases in between. CDR3 length equals 14 residues. In germline, CDR1 is MNHNS, CDR2 SASEGT. The CDR3 sequence is CASSDYLLTDTQYF. CDR3 DNA sequence: TGTGCCAGCAGCGACTACTTGCTCACAGATACGCAGTATTTT.